Listed below are T cell receptor beta chains from one sample, sequenced in a study of long-term antiretroviral therapy in people with HIV. Sequencing used immunoSEQ multiplex PCR; TCRdb keeps in-frame clones, though not all of them. The top ten hold around 15% of the sample, which has about 25,000 clones, approximately 83% seen once. Sequenced here: unsorted PBMCs, sampled 1.2 years after starting antiretroviral therapy. The receptors come from a man over 45 with HIV. Each CDR3 is given with its conserved first and last residue. Clone size is given for some rows only: seen once, a few or many times, or a class if the clone is expanded.

CDR3	J	V	size
CASSLIHQQGSYEQYF	TRBJ2-7	TRBV7-9	once
CASMPRGADNEQFF	TRBJ2-1	TRBV2	.
CASSLLPPPGGPYNEQFF	TRBJ2-1	TRBV27	.
CASSTSYRVDTEAFF	TRBJ1-1	TRBV9	.
CASSLARGPETQYF	TRBJ2-5	TRBV7-8	.
CASSPRRGPDTQYF	TRBJ2-3	TRBV18	.
CASSLGTGNQPQHF	TRBJ1-5	TRBV28	.
CASSLKVPPEAFF	TRBJ1-1	TRBV28	.
CASTARGGNQPQHF	TRBJ1-5	TRBV19	.
CASSSQSGILNTEAFF	TRBJ1-1	TRBV7-2	.
CASSQGLNGQVPYHNEQFF	TRBJ2-1	TRBV14	.
CASSPEIGRNNYGYTF	TRBJ1-2	TRBV19	few
CASSFGGPSYF	TRBJ2-7	TRBV27	.
CASSFPGDQPQHF	TRBJ1-5	TRBV28	once
CASSRQGTGTGELFF	TRBJ2-2	TRBV7-2	.
CASSFRVLDEQYF	TRBJ2-7	TRBV7-2	.
CASSLDWTGGPEQYF	TRBJ2-7	TRBV7-8	.
CASSLEVMGTEAFF	TRBJ1-1	TRBV28	.
CASSIVQDSDYGYTF	TRBJ1-2	TRBV19	.
CAWSVLAGISGANVLTF	TRBJ2-6	TRBV30	.
CASRRDRGPKLNTEAFF	TRBJ1-1	TRBV2	.
CASSLSSSGGSYEQYF	TRBJ2-7	TRBV6-6	.
CATSTGGSTDTQYF	TRBJ2-3	TRBV10-3	.
CASSVVGQGRSDTQYF	TRBJ2-3	TRBV27	few
CASSPTGGSYEQYF	TRBJ2-7	TRBV5-1	once
CASVERDGNQPQHF	TRBJ1-5	TRBV2	.
CASSQDPTWYEQYF	TRBJ2-7	TRBV4-1	.